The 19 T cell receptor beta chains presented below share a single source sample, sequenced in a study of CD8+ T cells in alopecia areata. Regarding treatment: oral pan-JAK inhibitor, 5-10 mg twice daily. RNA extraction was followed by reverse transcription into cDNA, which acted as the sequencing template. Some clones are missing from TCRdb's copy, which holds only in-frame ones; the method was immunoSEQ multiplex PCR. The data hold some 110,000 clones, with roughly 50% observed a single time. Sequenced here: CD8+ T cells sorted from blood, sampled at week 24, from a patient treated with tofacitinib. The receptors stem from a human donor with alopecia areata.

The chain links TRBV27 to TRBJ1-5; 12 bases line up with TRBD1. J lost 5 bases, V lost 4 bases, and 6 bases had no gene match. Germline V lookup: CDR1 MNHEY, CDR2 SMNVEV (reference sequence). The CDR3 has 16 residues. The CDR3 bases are TGTGCCAGCAGTTCCACCGGGACAGGGGGCGATCAGCCCCAGCATTTT. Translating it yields CASSSTGTGGDQPQHF.

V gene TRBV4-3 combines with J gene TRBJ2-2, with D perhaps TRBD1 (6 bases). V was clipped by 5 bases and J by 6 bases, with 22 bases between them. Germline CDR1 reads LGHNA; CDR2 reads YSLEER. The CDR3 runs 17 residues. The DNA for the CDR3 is TGCGCCAGCAGCTCACAGACAAGAATGAACAGGGCCGGGGAGCTGTTTTTT. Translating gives CASSSQTRMNRAGELFF.

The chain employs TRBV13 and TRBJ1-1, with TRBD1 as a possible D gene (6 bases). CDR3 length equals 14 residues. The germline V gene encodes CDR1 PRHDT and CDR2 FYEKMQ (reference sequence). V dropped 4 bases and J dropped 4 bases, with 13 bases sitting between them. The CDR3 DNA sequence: TGTGCCAGCAGCTCCCGCAGAGGGGGCACTGAAGCTTTCTTT. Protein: CASSSRRGGTEAFF.

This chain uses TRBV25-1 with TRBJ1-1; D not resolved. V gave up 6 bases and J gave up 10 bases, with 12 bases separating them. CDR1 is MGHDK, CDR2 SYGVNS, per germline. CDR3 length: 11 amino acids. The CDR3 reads CASSGEPGAFF. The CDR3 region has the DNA TGTGCCAGCAGCGGGGAGCCAGGAGCTTTCTTT.

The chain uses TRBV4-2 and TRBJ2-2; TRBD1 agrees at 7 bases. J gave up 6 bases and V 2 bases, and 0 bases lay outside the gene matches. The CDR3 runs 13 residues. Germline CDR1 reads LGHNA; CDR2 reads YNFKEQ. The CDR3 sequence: CASSQQGAGELFF. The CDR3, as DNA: TGTGCCAGCAGCCAACAGGGGGCCGGGGAGCTGTTTTTT.

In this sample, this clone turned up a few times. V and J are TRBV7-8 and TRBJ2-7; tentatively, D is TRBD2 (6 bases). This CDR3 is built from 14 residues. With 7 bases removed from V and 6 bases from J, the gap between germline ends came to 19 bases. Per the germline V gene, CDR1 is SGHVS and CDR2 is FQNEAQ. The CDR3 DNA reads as TGTGCCAGCACCAGAAGGGGAGGTCTCGGCGAGCAGTACTTC. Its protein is CASTRRGGLGEQYF.

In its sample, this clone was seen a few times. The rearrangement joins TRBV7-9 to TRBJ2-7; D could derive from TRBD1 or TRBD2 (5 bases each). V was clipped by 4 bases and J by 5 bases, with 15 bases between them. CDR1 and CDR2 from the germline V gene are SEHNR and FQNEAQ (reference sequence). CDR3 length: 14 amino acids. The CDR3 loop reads CASSSSGAPNEQYF. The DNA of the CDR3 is TGTGCCAGCAGCTCCTCCGGGGCCCCCAACGAGCAGTACTTC. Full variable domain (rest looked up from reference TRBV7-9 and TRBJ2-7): DTGVSQNPRHKITKRGQNVTFRCDPISEHNRLYWYRQTLGQGPEFLTYFQNEAQLEKSRLLSDRFSAERPKGSFSTLEIQRTEQGDSAMYLCASSSSGAPNEQYFGPGTRLTVT.

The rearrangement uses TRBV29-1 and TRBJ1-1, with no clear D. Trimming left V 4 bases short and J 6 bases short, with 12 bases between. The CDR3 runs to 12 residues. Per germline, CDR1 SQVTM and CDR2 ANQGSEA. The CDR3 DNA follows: TGCAGCGTTGCGGAAATTGGCTCTGAAGCTTTCTTT. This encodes CSVAEIGSEAFF.

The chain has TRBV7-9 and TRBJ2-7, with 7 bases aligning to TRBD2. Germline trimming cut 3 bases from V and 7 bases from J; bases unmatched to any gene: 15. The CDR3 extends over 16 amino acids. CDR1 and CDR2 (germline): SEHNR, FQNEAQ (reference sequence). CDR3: CASSLLSGTTQGEQYF. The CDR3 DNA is TGTGCCAGCAGCTTGCTTTCCGGGACTACCCAGGGAGAGCAGTACTTC. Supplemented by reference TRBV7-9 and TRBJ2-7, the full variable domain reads DTGVSQNPRHKITKRGQNVTFRCDPISEHNRLYWYRQTLGQGPEFLTYFQNEAQLEKSRLLSDRFSAERPKGSFSTLEIQRTEQGDSAMYLCASSLLSGTTQGEQYFGPGTRLTVT.

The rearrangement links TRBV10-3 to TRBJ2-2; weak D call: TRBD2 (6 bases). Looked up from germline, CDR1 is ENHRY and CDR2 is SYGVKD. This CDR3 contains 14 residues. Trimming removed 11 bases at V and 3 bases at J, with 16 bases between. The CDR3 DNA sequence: TGTGCCCCTTGGGGGGTCATGGACACCGGGGAGCTGTTTTTT. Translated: CAPWGVMDTGELFF.

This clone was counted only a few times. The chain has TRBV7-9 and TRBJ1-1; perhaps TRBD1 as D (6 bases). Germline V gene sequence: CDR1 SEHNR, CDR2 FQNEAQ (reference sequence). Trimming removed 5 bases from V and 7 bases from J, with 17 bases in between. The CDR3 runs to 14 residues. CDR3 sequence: CASSPQGSYLEAFF. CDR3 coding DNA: TGTGCCAGCAGCCCCCAGGGGAGTTACCTTGAAGCTTTCTTT.

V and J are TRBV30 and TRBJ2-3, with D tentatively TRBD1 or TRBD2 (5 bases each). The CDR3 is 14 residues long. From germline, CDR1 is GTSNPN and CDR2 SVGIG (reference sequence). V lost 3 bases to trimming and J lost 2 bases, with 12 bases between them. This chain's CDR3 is CAWSFSGTTDTQYF. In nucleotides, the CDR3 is TGTGCCTGGAGCTTCTCGGGGACCACAGATACGCAGTATTTT.

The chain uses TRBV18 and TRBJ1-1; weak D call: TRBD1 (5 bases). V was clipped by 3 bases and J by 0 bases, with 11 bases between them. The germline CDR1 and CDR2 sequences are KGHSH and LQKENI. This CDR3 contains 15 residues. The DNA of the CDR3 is TGTGCCAGCTCACCCCCCTTAGGGGTGAACACTGAAGCTTTCTTT. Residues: CASSPPLGVNTEAFF.

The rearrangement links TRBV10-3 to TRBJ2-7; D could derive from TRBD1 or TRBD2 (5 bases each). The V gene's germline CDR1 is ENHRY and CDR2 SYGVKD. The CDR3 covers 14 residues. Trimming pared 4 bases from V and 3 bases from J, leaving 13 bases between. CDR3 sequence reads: CAISGPGPLYEQYF. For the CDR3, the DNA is TGTGCCATCAGTGGGCCGGGGCCCCTCTACGAGCAGTACTTC.

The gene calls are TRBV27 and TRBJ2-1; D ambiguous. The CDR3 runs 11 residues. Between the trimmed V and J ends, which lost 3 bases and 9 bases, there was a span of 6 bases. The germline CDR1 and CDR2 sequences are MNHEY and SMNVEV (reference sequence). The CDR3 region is CASSFGVEQFF. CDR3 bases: TGTGCCAGCAGTTTTGGGGTTGAGCAGTTCTTC.

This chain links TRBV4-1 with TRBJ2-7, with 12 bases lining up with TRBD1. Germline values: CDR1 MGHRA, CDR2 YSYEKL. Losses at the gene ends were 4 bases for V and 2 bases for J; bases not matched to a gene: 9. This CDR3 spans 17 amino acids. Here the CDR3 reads CASSPGTGGGYPYEQYF. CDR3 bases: TGCGCCAGCAGCCCTGGGACAGGGGGCGGTTATCCCTACGAGCAGTACTTC.

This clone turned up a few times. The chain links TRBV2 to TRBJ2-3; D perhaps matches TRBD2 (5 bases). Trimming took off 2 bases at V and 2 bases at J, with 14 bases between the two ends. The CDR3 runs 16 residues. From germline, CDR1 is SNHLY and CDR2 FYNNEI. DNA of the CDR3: TGTGCCAGCAGTGAAACAGCCCTAGCTTTCACAGATACGCAGTATTTT. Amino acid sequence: CASSETALAFTDTQYF. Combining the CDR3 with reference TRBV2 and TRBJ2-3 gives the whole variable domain EPEVTQTPSHQVTQMGQEVILRCVPISNHLYFYWYRQILGQKVEFLVSFYNNEISEKSEIFDDQFSVERPDGSNFTLKIRSTKLEDSAMYFCASSETALAFTDTQYFGPGTRLTVL.

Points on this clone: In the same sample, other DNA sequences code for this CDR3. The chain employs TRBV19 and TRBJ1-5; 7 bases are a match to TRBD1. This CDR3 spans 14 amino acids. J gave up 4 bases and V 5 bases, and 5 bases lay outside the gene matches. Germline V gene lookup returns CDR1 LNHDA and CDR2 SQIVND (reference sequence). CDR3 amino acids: CASSVRDSNQPQHF. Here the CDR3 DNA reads TGTGCCAGTAGTGTCCGGGACAGTAATCAGCCCCAGCATTTT.

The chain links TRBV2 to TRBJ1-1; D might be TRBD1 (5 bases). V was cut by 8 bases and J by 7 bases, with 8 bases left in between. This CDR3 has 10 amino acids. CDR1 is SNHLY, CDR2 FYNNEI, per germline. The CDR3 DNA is TGTGCCAGCGGGACTTATGAAGCTTTCTTT. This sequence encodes CASGTYEAFF.